This T cell receptor beta chain was sequenced during a study of breast tumors, draining lymph nodes, adjacent tissues. The lymph nodes were axillary draining lymph nodes from breast cancer patients. As to this clonotype: The antigen is not known.

TCRdb re-analysed the multiplex PCR reads in MiXCR, keeping a single row per CDR3 protein. Among about 94,000 distinct CDR3 sequences listed, over 25% were seen once. Germline trimming cut 1 base from V and 1 base from J; bases unmatched to any gene: 6. The CDR3 loop spans 16 amino acids. The germline gives CDR1 SGDLS, CDR2 YYNGEE. Study observations and caveats: The lymph node origin of tumor T cells was framed as consistent with a hypothesis, not demonstrated. Most tumor T cells seemingly derive from lymph node, then expand in tumor.

Material for sequencing was axillary lymph node tissue. The gene calls are TRBV9 and TRBJ1-1; TRBD1 matches at 8 bases. This TCR was recovered from a female donor with breast cancer. Some clones in this sample may be carry-over from other donors' samples. CDR3 DNA: TGTGCCAGCAGCGTATCTTCCGGGACAGGGAACACTGAAGCTTTCTTT. Its protein is CASSVSSGTGNTEAFF.